This is a list of T cell receptor beta chains from one sample in a study of neoadjuvant nivolumab and ipilimumab in lung cancer. TCRdb's table, derived via immunoSEQ multiplex PCR, lists solely in-frame clones and lacks some. The sample lists 18,000 or so clones; approximately 79% were seen once. Sequencing was performed on tumor tissue, taken after neoadjuvant nivolumab, alone or with ipilimumab, at or shortly before surgery. The receptors were sampled from an adult with non-small cell lung cancer. The conserved cysteine and the conserved F or W are not part of the CDR3 here.

V	J	CDR3
TRBV5-1	TRBJ2-7	ASSLVSGQAGEQY
TRBV7-7	TRBJ2-3	ASSLGSGPADTQY
TRBV6-6	TRBJ1-6	ASIRTGNSPLH
TRBV29-1	TRBJ2-7	SVEDFDEQY
TRBV5-1	TRBJ2-3	ASSPRTTLGADTQY
TRBV6-5	TRBJ1-1	ASSFLVGGNVLEAF
TRBV11-2	TRBJ1-6	ASSLVVGQGRSPLH
TRBV5-6	TRBJ1-5	ASSLGGQAGRYQPQH
TRBV7-9	TRBJ2-2	ASSSYRENTGELF
TRBV19	TRBJ1-5	ASSIIRGPNQPQH
TRBV11-2	TRBJ2-7	ASSLSGFVHEQY
TRBV18	TRBJ2-6	ASSPTTGGANVLT
TRBV6-1	TRBJ2-7	ASRLASYEQY
TRBV5-1	TRBJ1-1	ASSLDRGGTEAF
TRBV7-2	TRBJ1-1	ASSLWEGTEAF
TRBV7-3	TRBJ1-6	ASSPYRDYIPLH
TRBV6-5	TRBJ2-7	ASTPSKIGGYEQY
TRBV7-9	TRBJ2-7	ASSTTRTGYEQY
TRBV7-2	TRBJ1-5	ASSPYGTGGNQPQH
TRBV15	TRBJ2-2	ATSVNSKPGELF
TRBV6-1	TRBJ2-6	ASSGGSGANVLT
TRBV29-1	TRBJ2-7	SVDGRERQY
TRBV5-5	TRBJ2-5	ASSLAGSSGGLRETQY
TRBV5-1	TRBJ2-7	ASRLGTGFYEQY
TRBV5-1	TRBJ2-4	ASSWRPWVAGELLDIQY
TRBV6-5	TRBJ1-5	ASTQWGSQPQH
TRBV27	TRBJ2-5	ASRTQGRETQY
TRBV7-9	TRBJ2-1	ASSSRLGNEQF
TRBV5-1	TRBJ2-1	ASSGGMGTGAYNEQF
TRBV2	TRBJ1-5	ASSIGANQPQH
TRBV6-5	TRBJ2-5	ASSPGAETQY
TRBV9	TRBJ1-4	ASSLGQGAWEKLF
TRBV6-5	TRBJ2-3	ASSYPKDTQY
TRBV11-2	TRBJ2-6	ASSLPGFSGANVLT
TRBV12-5	TRBJ2-2	ASKGANTGELF
TRBV5-1	TRBJ1-1	ASSRGATGGNTEAF
TRBV5-1	TRBJ2-3	ASSRNSGTQY
TRBV5-1	TRBJ2-2	ASTPRGPGELF
TRBV7-9	TRBJ2-3	ASSVIWAASTDTQY
TRBV7-2	TRBJ2-7	ASSSPGLAGVRGEQY
TRBV9	TRBJ2-7	ASSAHPGPHEQY
TRBV29-1	TRBJ2-1	SVVRGSSYNEQF
TRBV6-5	TRBJ2-3	ASSYTGLSDTQY
TRBV6-6	TRBJ2-3	ASGRQGVTDTQY
TRBV7-2	TRBJ1-5	ASSFTGTSNQPQH
TRBV30	TRBJ2-1	AWSPGSYNEQF
TRBV7-9	TRBJ2-2	ASGWGELF
TRBV29-1	TRBJ2-7	SVRRGTYEQY
TRBV5-1	TRBJ1-2	ASQDGNYGYT
TRBV18	TRBJ1-2	ASSPTQVRYGYT
TRBV29-1	TRBJ1-2	SVELNYGYT
TRBV9	TRBJ2-1	ASSVALAGPYNEQF
TRBV10-3	TRBJ1-4	AIGRGRDEKLF
TRBV5-1	TRBJ2-4	ASSLSPGTDRIQY
TRBV11-2	TRBJ2-5	ASSLGGGETQY